This TCR beta chain was recorded in a study of blood T cell repertoires in COVID-19. This clone showed up just once. Clones were read by immunoSEQ multiplex PCR, and TCRdb kept only the in-frame ones, dropping some. There are 85,000 to 100,000 clones in the sample; approximately 90% occur only once, and 27% lies in the top ten. This CDR3 has 14 residues. In germline, CDR1 is MGHRA, CDR2 YSYEKL. The germline V and J ends were trimmed by 4 bases and 14 bases, with 21 bases remaining between them. The specimen sequenced was peripheral blood. The clonotype originates from a man aged 45-65 years with active or convalescent COVID-19. The J gene is TRBJ2-1, the V gene TRBV4-1; perhaps TRBD1 as D (5 bases). The CDR3 DNA reads as TGCGCCAGCAGCCTTACAGGCCTAACGGGTCCGAAGTTCTTC. It specifies CASSLTGLTGPKFF.